These 21 T cell receptor beta chains were all obtained from the same sample, sequenced in a study of low-dose radiotherapy and immunotherapy resistance in tumors. Both TCRalpha and TCRbeta chains were reverse transcribed with V-gene-specific primers. A roughly 22-cycle PCR with a constant-region primer and V-primer adapter amplified TCRs. One entry per CDR3 protein results from TCRdb running MiXCR on the reads. This sample yields 80,000 to 95,000 distinct CDR3 sequences, of which 9.4% are seen a single time; 1% belongs to the top ten. Specified time point: before trial treatment. Sequenced here: PBMCs, sampled before treatment. The source of these receptors is a male donor with prostate cancer.

In its sample, this clonotype was seen many times. The gene calls are TRBV28 and TRBJ1-2; TRBD1 matches 9 bases. The trim removed 4 bases at V and 7 bases at J, leaving 7 bases unmatched. Germline assignment: CDR1 MDHEN and CDR2 SYDVKM. The CDR3 contains 14 residues. This chain's CDR3 is CASSSGQGRIGYTF. CDR3 coding DNA: TGTGCCAGCAGTTCCGGACAGGGGAGGATTGGCTACACCTTC.

This clonotype has at least ten counts. The chain employs TRBV6-5 and TRBJ1-3, with a weak D call TRBD1 (5 bases). This CDR3 spans 14 amino acids. The ends were cut back, 4 bases at V and 2 bases at J, with 9 bases in the middle. Germline CDR1 reads MNHEY; CDR2 reads SVGAGI. CDR3: CASSSQGTGNTIYF. The DNA for the CDR3 is TGTGCCAGCAGTTCCCAGGGAACTGGAAACACCATATATTTT.

In its sample, this clonotype was seen many times. This sequence joins TRBV28 and TRBJ2-5, with D perhaps assigned TRBD1 or TRBD2 (5 bases each). CDR1 is MDHEN and CDR2 is SYDVKM in the germline V gene. The length of the CDR3 is 13 residues. The V and J ends lost 8 bases and 5 bases respectively, with 15 bases between them. The CDR3 DNA follows: TGTGCCAGCTCCCCCGGGGCTGAGGAGACCCAGTACTTC. Encoded protein: CASSPGAEETQYF.

This clonotype was seen at least ten times. V and J are TRBV30 and TRBJ2-7, with D perhaps given as TRBD1 or TRBD2 (5 bases each). Looked up from germline, CDR1 is GTSNPN and CDR2 is SVGIG (reference sequence). This CDR3 spans 13 amino acids. Trimming took off 1 base at V and 1 base at J, with 8 bases between the two ends. CDR3 sequence reads: CAWSDGASYEQYF. The DNA for the CDR3 is TGTGCCTGGAGTGACGGGGCGTCCTACGAGCAGTACTTC.

A single count supports this clonotype. A far larger clone is a single base away, which makes a read error likely. The V and J genes are TRBV7-9 and TRBJ2-1, with D hard to call. The CDR3 consists of 11 residues. Germline values: CDR1 SEHNR, CDR2 FQNEAQ (reference sequence). Between the trimmed V and J ends, which lost 5 bases and 10 bases, there was a span of 9 bases. The CDR3 protein is CASSQSPEQFF. CDR3 coding DNA: TGTGCCAGCAGCCAGTCCCCGGAGCAGTTCTTC.

This clonotype was seen a few times. A far more abundant clone sits one base away, making this likely a read error. The chain is built from TRBV5-4 and TRBJ2-4; 10 bases agree with TRBD2. Unmatched junction bases numbered 13, after V lost 3 bases and J lost 13 bases. CDR3 size: 15 residues. Germline V gene data show CDR1 as SGHNT and CDR2 as YYREEE (reference sequence). The CDR3 region has the DNA TGTGCCAGCAGCTCATCTAGCGGGAGAATGGATGAGCAGTACTTC. Its protein product is CASSSSSGRMDEQYF. Variable domain in full (rest from reference TRBV5-4 and TRBJ2-4): ETGVTQSPTHLIKTRGQQVTLRCSSQSGHNTVSWYQQALGQGPQFIFQYYREEENGRGNFPPRFSGLQFPNYSSELNVNALELDDSALYLCASSSSSGRMDEQYFGAGTRLSVL.

On this clonotype: The likely explanation is a read error, given a far larger clone one base away. V is TRBV27 and J is TRBJ2-1, with 7 bases matching TRBD1. Looked up from germline, CDR1 is MNHEY and CDR2 is SMNVEV (reference sequence). The CDR3 has 16 residues. The CDR3 loop is CATSEQTGKSYNEQSF. The CDR3 region has the DNA TGTGCCACCAGTGAGCAGACAGGGAAGTCCTACAATGAGCAGTCCTTC.

This clonotype was seen many times. The chain recombines TRBV7-9 with TRBJ2-3; weak D call: TRBD2 (6 bases). The CDR3 extends over 15 amino acids. CDR1 SEHNR and CDR2 FQNEAQ come from the germline V gene (reference sequence). V lost 4 bases to trimming and J lost 1 base, with 12 bases between them. CDR3 sequence (DNA): TGTGCCAGCAGCTCCCAGGGAGGCCGCACAGATACGCAGTATTTT. It is translated as CASSSQGGRTDTQYF.

This clonotype showed up many times. The chain couples TRBV28 to TRBJ2-5, with 10 positions matching TRBD1. Germline values: CDR1 MDHEN, CDR2 SYDVKM. This CDR3 comprises 16 residues. V lost 6 bases and J lost 1; bases outside the gene matches: 8. The CDR3 protein is CASSFLGTGAQETQYF. Written as DNA, the CDR3 is TGTGCCAGCAGCTTCCTAGGGACAGGGGCCCAAGAGACCCAGTACTTC.

This clonotype was observed at least ten times. The chain carries TRBV29-1 and TRBJ1-1; the match to TRBD1 covers 8 bases. Germline CDR1 is SQVTM and CDR2 is ANQGSEA. The CDR3 covers 13 residues. J lost 3 bases, V lost 7 bases, and 7 bases had no gene match. The CDR3 protein is CSGKPGQDTEAFF. As DNA, the CDR3 is TGCAGCGGAAAACCGGGACAGGACACTGAAGCTTTCTTT. Based on the CDR3 plus reference TRBV29-1 and TRBJ1-1, the full variable domain is SAVISQKPSRDICQRGTSLTIQCQVDSQVTMMFWYRQQPGQSLTLIATANQGSEATYESGFVIDKFPISRPNLTFSTLTVSNMSPEDSSIYLCSGKPGQDTEAFFGQGTRLTVV.

Ten or more counts support this clonotype. As DNA, the CDR3 is TGTGCCAGCAGCCAAGATCTGGTCTATGGCTACACCTTC. Translated, it gives CASSQDLVYGYTF. The chain has TRBV4-2 and TRBJ1-2, with no clear D. The CDR3 runs to 13 residues. V shed 0 bases and J shed 4 bases, with 6 bases lying between them. Germline V CDR1 and CDR2: LGHNA, YNFKEQ.

The table lists this clonotype with many counts. The chain is built from TRBV6-2 or TRBV6-3 and TRBJ2-7, with D maybe TRBD2 (5 bases). CDR1 MNHEY and CDR2 SVGEGT come from the germline V gene. Trimming pared 8 bases from V and 5 bases from J, leaving 10 bases between. The CDR3 sequence is 11 residues long. The CDR3 sequence: CASSDWDEQYF. The CDR3 coding sequence is TGTGCCAGCTCGGACTGGGACGAGCAGTACTTC.

This clonotype has at least ten counts. The chain links TRBV28 to TRBJ2-4; 7 bases map to TRBD2. Germline assignment: CDR1 MDHEN and CDR2 SYDVKM. The CDR3 extends over 14 amino acids. Trimming cost V 3 bases and J 2 bases; bases outside gene matches: 1. The CDR3 DNA is TGTGCCAGCAGTTTGGGAGGGACCAAAAACATTCAGTACTTC. Protein product: CASSLGGTKNIQYF.

This clonotype has at least ten counts. The chain uses TRBV30 and TRBJ2-3, with D possibly TRBD2 on 5 matching bases. Germline V gene data show CDR1 as GTSNPN and CDR2 as SVGIG (reference sequence). The CDR3 length is 16 residues. V shed 0 bases and J shed 0 bases, with 13 bases lying between them. CDR3 coding DNA: TGTGCCTGGAGTGTCGGTAGCGCCCAAAGCACAGATACGCAGTATTTT. Translating it yields CAWSVGSAQSTDTQYF.

There are a few counts of this clonotype. J is TRBJ2-1 and V is TRBV6-5, with 9 bases identical to TRBD2. The V gene end was trimmed by 5 bases and the J gene end by 5 bases; junction bases not matched to a gene: 7. Germline V gene lookup returns CDR1 MNHEY and CDR2 SVGAGI. The CDR3 length is 15 residues. As DNA, the CDR3 is TGTGCCAGCAGTGCCCGACGACTAGCGGACAATGAGCAGTTCTTC. Protein sequence: CASSARRLADNEQFF.

This clonotype was picked up many times. This rearrangement joins TRBV9 to TRBJ2-7, with 7 bases lining up with TRBD2. There are 15 residues in the CDR3. Per germline, CDR1 SGDLS and CDR2 YYNGEE. V trimming: 0 bases; J trimming: 7 bases; junction bases outside the gene matches: 10. CDR3 bases: TGTGCCAGCAGCGTAGGGCATAGCGCCGGGGGGGAGCAGTACTTC. Protein product: CASSVGHSAGGEQYF. Using reference TRBV9 and TRBJ2-7 for the parts outside the CDR3, the full variable domain is DSGVTQTPKHLITATGQRVTLRCSPRSGDLSVYWYQQSLDQGLQFLIQYYNGEERAKGNILERFSAQQFPDLHSELNLSSLELGDSALYFCASSVGHSAGGEQYFGPGTRLTVT.

This clonotype has just a few counts. This likely traces to a read error, being one base from a far larger clone. This chain joins TRBV29-1 and TRBJ2-7, with 10 bases fitting TRBD2. Germline lookup yields CDR1 SQVTM and CDR2 ANQGSEA. This CDR3 has 14 amino acids. Losses at the gene ends were 4 bases for V and 7 bases for J; bases not matched to a gene: 10. The CDR3 nucleotides read TGCAGCGTTGGGACTAGCGGTCCCTACAATGAGCAGTACTTC. It translates to CSVGTSGPYNEQYF.

This clonotype has at least ten counts. The chain joins TRBV20-1 to TRBJ1-1; D gene ambiguous. The CDR3 is 12 residues long. Trimming removed 2 bases at V and 0 bases at J, with 4 bases between. CDR1 DFQATT and CDR2 SNEGSKA come from the germline V gene (reference sequence). The CDR3 region has the DNA TGCAGTGCTAGAAGCCTGAACACTGAAGCTTTCTTT. As protein: CSARSLNTEAFF.

This clonotype was counted many times. The chain recombines TRBV19 with TRBJ2-7, with 8 bases that match TRBD2. Trimming at V came to 5 bases and at J to 1 base, leaving 7 bases not matched to a gene. The CDR3 length is 15 residues. Germline CDR1 reads LNHDA; CDR2 reads SQIVND (reference sequence). CDR3: CASSPNGLASYEQYF. The CDR3 bases are TGTGCCAGTAGTCCCAATGGACTAGCTTCCTACGAGCAGTACTTC.

This clonotype was found a few times. This sequence joins TRBV5-6 and TRBJ2-1; no definite D call. The CDR3 loop spans 13 amino acids. V shed 0 bases and J shed 5 bases, with 6 bases lying between them. Germline V lookup: CDR1 SGHDT, CDR2 YYEEEE. The DNA for the CDR3 is TGTGCCAGCAGCTTGGTGGATAACAATGAGCAGTTCTTC. This codes for CASSLVDNNEQFF.

As to this clonotype: One junction end disagrees with the germline gene, perhaps due to a read error. The V gene is TRBV29-1, the J gene TRBJ2-6; TRBD2 is a possible D gene (6 bases). The CDR3 sequence is 14 residues long. Looked up from germline, CDR1 is SQVTM and CDR2 is ANQGSEA. CDR3 amino acids: CSVGEGTGANVLTF. The CDR3 region has the DNA TGCAGCGTTGGTGAGGGGACTGGGGCCAATGTCCTGACTTTC.